The 26 T cell receptor beta chains below come from one sample, sequenced in a study of OX40 agonist ivuxolimab in advanced cancers. Using immunoSEQ multiplex PCR, the repertoire was profiled, and TCRdb retains in-frame clones only, with some absent. The sample yields fewer than 70,000 clones, around 78% seen once. Source: CD4+ or CD8+ T cells sorted from blood, taken in a trial of the OX40 agonist ivuxolimab. The receptors stem from an adult with an advanced solid tumor such as melanoma, head and neck, liver or kidney cancer.

This rearrangement joins TRBV7-3 to TRBJ2-2; D is possibly TRBD2 (7 bases). The V and J ends lost 5 bases and 4 bases respectively, with 23 bases between them. Germline V gives CDR1 SGHTA, CDR2 FQGTGA. This CDR3 has 18 amino acids. As DNA, the CDR3 is TGTGCCAGCAGCCCCTTATTCGGGGGGCGGGGCGGCACCGGGGAGCTGTTTTTT. Translated, it gives CASSPLFGGRGGTGELFF.

This clone showed up just once. This chain links TRBV5-1 with TRBJ1-5; possible D gene TRBD1, 5 bases. V shed 3 bases and J shed 0 bases, with 13 bases lying between them. This CDR3 has 16 residues. Looked up from germline, CDR1 is SGHRS and CDR2 is YFSETQ. Written as DNA, the CDR3 is TGCGCCAGCAGCTCTGGGGGACTTTATAGCAATCAGCCCCAGCATTTT. This encodes CASSSGGLYSNQPQHF.

The chain carries TRBV15 and TRBJ2-1; TRBD1 aligns across 8 bases. The germline V gene has CDR1 LNHNV and CDR2 YYDKDF (reference sequence). V was clipped by 2 bases and J by 0 bases; unmatched bases: 6. The CDR3 spans 17 residues. As DNA, the CDR3 is TGTGCCACCAGCAGACCGGGACAGGCGAGCTCCTACAATGAGCAGTTCTTC. Its translation: CATSRPGQASSYNEQFF.

The J gene is TRBJ2-3, the V gene TRBV5-8, with D perhaps TRBD2 (7 bases). This CDR3 has 16 residues. The V end was cut by 0 bases, the J end by 0 bases, with 11 bases between. Germline V lookup: CDR1 SGHTS, CDR2 YDEGEE. CDR3 bases: TGTGCCAGCAGCTTGGCGGGGGGCACTAGCACAGATACGCAGTATTTT. It codes for CASSLAGGTSTDTQYF.

The rearrangement joins TRBV19 to TRBJ2-7, with D possibly being TRBD1 or TRBD2 (5 bases each). Germline V gene data show CDR1 as LNHDA and CDR2 as SQIVND (reference sequence). The CDR3 spans 15 residues. The V gene lost 9 bases and the J gene lost 2 bases, with 20 bases spanning the gap. The CDR3 nucleotides are TGTGCCAGCAGAACCCAGGGTTACGGGACCTACGAGCAGTACTTC. Protein: CASRTQGYGTYEQYF.

V gene TRBV6-1 combines with J gene TRBJ1-1, with D hard to call. The CDR3 is made up of 12 amino acids. From germline, CDR1 is MNHNS and CDR2 SASEGT. Between the trimmed V and J ends, which lost 3 bases and 10 bases, there was a span of 12 bases. CDR3: CASSDEGIRAFF. In DNA, the CDR3 is TGTGCCAGCAGTGACGAGGGCATCAGAGCTTTCTTT.

Only one count was recorded for this clone. The rearrangement links TRBV6-1 to TRBJ1-4; D uncertain. CDR1 and CDR2 from the germline V gene are MNHNS and SASEGT. V lost 4 bases and J lost 2, with 8 bases in between. The CDR3 runs 14 residues. The CDR3 region has the DNA TGTGCCAGCAGTGTGTTAGCGACTAATGAAAAACTGTTTTTT. This codes for CASSVLATNEKLFF.

CDR3 protein: CASSEGGFNSPLHF. The CDR3, as DNA: TGTGCCAGCAGTGAGGGGGGGTTCAATTCACCCCTCCACTTT. The gene calls are TRBV6-1 and TRBJ1-6, with D tentatively TRBD1 (5 bases). The germline V and J ends were trimmed by 3 bases and 7 bases, with 10 bases remaining between them. Germline V gives CDR1 MNHNS, CDR2 SASEGT. The CDR3 runs to 14 residues.

The chain carries TRBV7-8 and TRBJ2-2, with 10 nucleotides matching TRBD1. Per germline, CDR1 SGHVS and CDR2 FQNEAQ. The CDR3 covers 17 residues. Germline trimming cut 4 bases from V and 6 bases from J; bases unmatched to any gene: 11. The CDR3 DNA is TGTGCCAGCAGCTCTAAGGACAGGGGGTTTTTCGCCGGGGAGCTGTTTTTT. Translated, it gives CASSSKDRGFFAGELFF.

The chain carries TRBV6-1 and TRBJ2-5; D may be TRBD2 (5 bases). Germline V CDR1 and CDR2: MNHNS, SASEGT. This CDR3 contains 15 residues. Between the trimmed V and J ends, which lost 0 bases and 2 bases, there was a span of 10 bases. The CDR3 coding sequence is TGTGCCAGCAGTGAAGCGCCTCTAGCTCAAGAGACCCAGTACTTC. Translating gives CASSEAPLAQETQYF.

J is TRBJ1-2 and V is TRBV30; D gene unclear. The CDR3 has 14 amino acids. Germline values: CDR1 GTSNPN, CDR2 SVGIG (reference sequence). With 0 bases removed from V and 3 bases from J, the gap between germline ends came to 11 bases. CDR3 protein: CAWSVRQAHYGYTF. CDR3 coding DNA: TGTGCCTGGAGTGTTAGGCAGGCACACTATGGCTACACCTTC.

DNA of the CDR3: TGTGCCAGCAGCTTGGGGACAGGGGGCTATGGCTACACCTTC. Translating it yields CASSLGTGGYGYTF. The J gene is TRBJ1-2, the V gene TRBV7-2, with TRBD1 matching 11 bases. The CDR3 consists of 14 residues. The germline V gene encodes CDR1 SGHTA and CDR2 FQGNSA. With 3 bases clipped from V and 4 bases from J, the junction kept 1 base outside the gene matches.

J is TRBJ1-2 and V is TRBV7-2; D unresolved. The CDR3 spans 13 residues. Germline CDR1 is SGHTA and CDR2 is FQGNSA. Trimming removed 3 bases at V and 5 bases at J, with 10 bases between. For the CDR3, the DNA is TGTGCCAGCAGCTTGGAGAGGGCGTATGGCTACACCTTC. Encoded protein: CASSLERAYGYTF. The full variable domain, rest sourced from reference TRBV7-2 and TRBJ1-2, is GAGVSQSPSNKVTEKGKDVELRCDPISGHTALYWYRQSLGQGLEFLIYFQGNSAPDKSGLPSDRFSAERTGGSVSTLTIQRTQQEDSAVYLCASSLERAYGYTFGSGTRLTVV.

The chain recombines TRBV18 with TRBJ2-7, with D maybe TRBD1 (5 bases). The V end was cut by 3 bases, the J end by 3 bases, with 12 bases between. The germline CDR1 and CDR2 sequences are KGHSH and LQKENI. There are 14 residues in the CDR3. The CDR3: CASSPGQQDYEQYF. The CDR3 region has the DNA TGTGCCAGCTCACCTGGGCAACAGGACTACGAGCAGTACTTC.

The chain employs TRBV7-8 and TRBJ2-1; no reliable D call. Trimming took off 3 bases at V and 3 bases at J, with 6 bases between the two ends. This CDR3 has 13 amino acids. Per the germline V gene, CDR1 is SGHVS and CDR2 is FQNEAQ. CDR3 in DNA: TGTGCCAGCAGCTTGGGTCACTACAATGAGCAGTTCTTC. Amino acids: CASSLGHYNEQFF.

A single count supports this clone. The rearrangement uses TRBV18 and TRBJ2-7; 10 bases map to TRBD2. The ends lost 2 bases at V and 0 bases at J; junction bases unmatched: 1. The CDR3 has 15 residues. The germline V gene has CDR1 KGHSH and CDR2 LQKENI. The DNA for the CDR3 is TGTGCCAGCTCACCAACTAGCGGGGCCTCCTACGAGCAGTACTTC. Its protein product is CASSPTSGASYEQYF.

The chain is built from TRBV11-2 and TRBJ2-2; 7 bases agree with TRBD1. V shed 5 bases and J 6 bases; nucleotides not matched to a gene: 6. The CDR3 length is 14 residues. Germline CDR1 and CDR2: SGHAT and FQNNGV. For the CDR3, the DNA is TGTGCCAGCAGCCGGGACAGCTCCTCCGGGGAGCTGTTTTTT. The encoded protein is CASSRDSSSGELFF.

The chain carries TRBV29-1 and TRBJ2-3; 8 bases are shared with TRBD2. Germline assignment: CDR1 SQVTM and CDR2 ANQGSEA. The CDR3 spans 14 residues. Trimming removed 3 bases from V and 8 bases from J; junction bases left unmatched: 10. CDR3: CSVDAGGRGVTQYF. The DNA for the CDR3 is TGCAGCGTTGATGCGGGGGGCCGAGGGGTTACGCAGTATTTT.

The chain uses TRBV6-5 and TRBJ2-3; 7 positions agree with TRBD2. V lost 4 bases, J lost 7 bases, and 11 bases stayed unmatched. The length of the CDR3 is 15 residues. Per germline, CDR1 MNHEY and CDR2 SVGAGI. The CDR3 DNA reads TGTGCCAGCAGTTTTATCGGGGGGATAACACATACGCAGTATTTT. It codes for CASSFIGGITHTQYF.

The chain links TRBV28 to TRBJ1-1; D may be TRBD1 (5 bases). The CDR3 sequence is 14 residues long. Trimming stripped 2 bases from V and 10 bases from J, with 17 bases between. CDR1 MDHEN and CDR2 SYDVKM come from the germline V gene. CDR3 DNA sequence: TGTGCCAGCAGTTTAGGTGTGGGGACCCTGGGAGCTTTCTTT. It specifies CASSLGVGTLGAFF.

The rearrangement joins TRBV2 to TRBJ1-6; TRBD1 agrees at 9 bases. The ends lost 6 bases at V and 6 bases at J; junction bases unmatched: 6. CDR3 length: 15 amino acids. Germline V gives CDR1 SNHLY, CDR2 FYNNEI. In DNA, the CDR3 is TGTGCCAGCAGGGGGGACAGGGTCGGTAATTCACCCCTCCACTTT. Amino acids: CASRGDRVGNSPLHF.

V usage is TRBV28 and J usage is TRBJ2-7; 9 nucleotides align to TRBD1. Germline CDR1 MDHEN, CDR2 SYDVKM. The V gene end was trimmed by 7 bases and the J gene end by 4 bases; junction bases not matched to a gene: 11. This CDR3 comprises 15 residues. The CDR3 protein is CASKSPTGGVYEQYF. Written as DNA, the CDR3 is TGTGCCAGCAAGTCCCCCACAGGGGGCGTATACGAGCAGTACTTC. Variable domain in full (rest from reference TRBV28 and TRBJ2-7): DVKVTQSSRYLVKRTGEKVFLECVQDMDHENMFWYRQDPGLGLRLIYFSYDVKMKEKGDIPEGYSVSREKKERFSLILESASTNQTSMYLCASKSPTGGVYEQYFGPGTRLTVT.

This chain uses TRBV7-9 with TRBJ1-3; D unclear. The CDR3 has 15 amino acids. Germline V gives CDR1 SEHNR, CDR2 FQNEAQ (reference sequence). V lost 5 bases and J lost 1, with 12 bases in between. The CDR3 is CASSPWQPSGNTIYF. The CDR3 region has the DNA TGTGCCAGCAGCCCCTGGCAGCCTTCTGGAAACACCATATATTTT.

The chain employs TRBV7-9 and TRBJ2-5; D is perhaps TRBD1 (6 bases). The end of the DNA fits TRBJ2-7 better, so the J call may be wrong. The CDR3 runs to 14 residues. Looked up from germline, CDR1 is SEHNR and CDR2 is FQNEAQ (reference sequence). The CDR3 loop reads CASTADRTSYEQYF. CDR3 DNA: TGTGCCAGCACTGCCGACAGGACCTCCTACGAGCAGTACTTC.

In this sample, this clone turned up once. The gene calls are TRBV9 and TRBJ2-1, with D possibly TRBD1 on 8 matching bases. Germline CDR1 SGDLS, CDR2 YYNGEE. V gave up 4 bases and J gave up 8 bases, with 16 bases separating them. CDR3 length: 14 amino acids. CDR3 in DNA: TGTGCCAGCAGCCCACAGGGGGGGTGGGATGAGCAGTTCTTC. Its translation: CASSPQGGWDEQFF.

This chain uses TRBV7-2 with TRBJ2-5, with TRBD2 matching 9 bases. The CDR3 length is 15 residues. V was pared by 5 bases and J by 4 bases, with 8 bases of the junction left unmatched. Germline V lookup: CDR1 SGHTA, CDR2 FQGNSA. CDR3 nucleotides: TGTGCCAGCAGCCCAAGGCGGGAGGGGGGAGAGACCCAGTACTTC. It is translated as CASSPRREGGETQYF.